A selection of T cell receptor beta chains follows, all from one sample in a study of T-cell memory formation after mild COVID-19. TCRdb processed the 5' RACE reads anew with MiXCR; each CDR3 protein has one entry. The profile shows a few hundred thousand distinct CDR3 sequences, 15% to 20% of them singletons. What was sequenced was PBMCs or a T cell subset sorted from them (not recorded which). The receptor source for this set is a man in his late teens or twenties who had mild COVID-19 (a few samples of this study predate the infection). Cell type and time point are not known. Both conserved end residues are part of each CDR3. The order of the fields is CDR3 protein, CDR3 DNA, V gene, clone size, D gene, J gene. The D gene is left open where the match is weak. Clone size appears in some rows only: once, few, many, or a class for an expanded clone.

CASSRGAGDTQYF | TGTGCCAGCAGCAGAGGGGCCGGAGATACGCAGTATTTT | TRBV7-6 | . | . | TRBJ2-3
CASSYERGGNTIYF | TGTGCCAGCAGTTATGAGAGGGGCGGAAACACCATATATTTT | TRBV6-6 | few | . | TRBJ1-3
CASSEIDEQYF | TGTGCCAGCAGCGAAATCGACGAGCAGTACTTC | TRBV11-2 | . | . | TRBJ2-7
CASSLISGYEQYF | TGCGCCAGCAGCTTGATATCCGGCTACGAGCAGTACTTC | TRBV5-1 | . | . | TRBJ2-7
CASSREQGASSGANVLTF | TGCGCCAGCAGCCGGGAACAGGGGGCAAGCTCTGGGGCCAACGTCCTGACTTTC | TRBV4-3 | . | TRBD1 | TRBJ2-6
CASNNPGQWPRPLHF | TGTGCCAGCAATAATCCGGGACAGTGGCCTCGGCCCCTCCACTTT | TRBV7-4 | . | TRBD1 | TRBJ1-6
CSASFGLTGELFF | TGCAGTGCCAGCTTCGGGTTGACCGGGGAGCTGTTTTTT | TRBV20-1 | few | . | TRBJ2-2
CASSHTGQPQHF | TGTGCCAGCAGTCACACGGGTCAGCCCCAGCATTTT | TRBV3-1 | few | . | TRBJ1-5
CASSYSSGVGETQYF | TGTGCCAGCAGTTACTCGAGTGGGGTAGGCGAGACCCAGTACTTC | TRBV6-5 | . | . | TRBJ2-5
CASSQNEQGWETQYF | TGTGCCAGCTCACAGAACGAACAGGGATGGGAGACCCAGTACTTC | TRBV18 | few | . | TRBJ2-5
CASRGTANYGYTF | TGTGCCAGCAGGGGGACAGCTAACTATGGCTACACCTTC | TRBV27 | few | TRBD1 | TRBJ1-2
CASSLPDSSTDTQYF | TGCGCCAGCAGCCTCCCGGACAGTAGCACAGATACGCAGTATTTT | TRBV5-1 | few | . | TRBJ2-3
CASTGDTQETQYF | TGCGCCAGCACGGGGGACACCCAAGAGACCCAGTACTTC | TRBV5-1 | . | . | TRBJ2-5
CASSQATVGSPLHF | TGCGCCAGCAGCCAGGCGACGGTGGGTTCACCCCTCCACTTT | TRBV4-3 | . | . | TRBJ1-6
CASSRGGTNTGELFF | TGTGCCAGCAGCCGCGGGGGGACGAACACCGGGGAGCTGTTTTTT | TRBV7-2 | few | TRBD2 | TRBJ2-2
CASSVVGLAWETQYF | TGTGCCAGCAGCGTAGTCGGACTAGCATGGGAGACCCAGTACTTC | TRBV9 | many | TRBD2 | TRBJ2-5
CASSYVAGVYGYTF | TGTGCCAGCAGTTACGTGGCAGGGGTTTATGGCTACACCTTC | TRBV6-2/TRBV6-3 | few | . | TRBJ1-2
CASSSRSYEQYF | TGTGCCAGCAGCTCCAGGTCCTACGAGCAGTACTTC | TRBV5-6 | . | . | TRBJ2-7
CASRPSVGGGEPQHF | TGTGCCAGCAGACCCAGCGTAGGGGGAGGTGAGCCCCAGCATTTT | TRBV7-2 | . | . | TRBJ1-5
CASSPRRSYEQYF | TGTGCCAGCAGCCCGAGGAGGTCGTACGAGCAGTACTTC | TRBV5-6 | few | . | TRBJ2-7
CASSSFRGAATDTQYF | TGCGCCAGCAGCTCCTTTCGGGGGGCGGCCACAGATACGCAGTATTTT | TRBV5-1 | . | . | TRBJ2-3
CASSPTGVGGYTF | TGTGCCAGCAGCCCGACAGGGGTTGGCGGCTACACCTTC | TRBV7-2 | . | TRBD1 | TRBJ1-2
CASSLAGGAANTGELFF | TGTGCCAGCAGCTTAGCCGGGGGGGCCGCGAACACCGGGGAGCTGTTTTTT | TRBV7-6 | many | TRBD2 | TRBJ2-2